The 27 T cell receptor beta chains below come from one sample, sequenced in a study of STAT5B mutations in CD4+ large granular lymphocyte leukemia. TCRdb's copy holds only in-frame clones and misses some; the assay was immunoSEQ multiplex PCR. The table records about 38,000 clones, around 80% of them present only once. The sequenced sample consisted of CD4+ T cells from blood buffy coats. Source of these receptors: a human donor in good health.

The genes are TRBV6-5 and TRBJ2-7, with D possibly matching TRBD1 (5 bases). The CDR3 loop spans 15 amino acids. From germline, CDR1 is MNHEY and CDR2 SVGAGI. Trimming pared 6 bases from V and 5 bases from J, leaving 20 bases between. CDR3: CASRDPGQGFNEQYF. CDR3 DNA sequence: TGTGCCAGCAGGGACCCGGGCCAGGGTTTCAACGAGCAGTACTTC.

V gene TRBV19 combines with J gene TRBJ2-3, with 9 bases lining up with TRBD1. CDR1 and CDR2 (germline): LNHDA, SQIVND (reference sequence). CDR3 length equals 15 residues. V shed 6 bases, J shed 3 bases, and the junction held 7 bases outside the gene matches. DNA of the CDR3: TGTGCCAGTAGCCGGGACAGGGTGCGTACAGATACGCAGTATTTT. It translates to CASSRDRVRTDTQYF.

The sample holds a few counts of this clone. The CDR3 DNA sequence: TGTGCCAGCAGTCCCTCCGACAGGGGATTTCAGCCCCAGCATTTT. Residues: CASSPSDRGFQPQHF. The chain carries TRBV6-6 and TRBJ1-5; TRBD1 agrees at 8 bases. With 5 bases clipped from V and 6 bases from J, the junction kept 9 bases outside the gene matches. The CDR3 spans 15 residues. CDR1 and CDR2 from the germline V gene are MNHNY and SVGAGI (reference sequence).

The chain carries TRBV29-1 and TRBJ1-2, with D perhaps matching TRBD1 (6 bases). The CDR3 sequence is 14 residues long. Germline loops: CDR1 SQVTM, CDR2 ANQGSEA. With 7 bases removed from V and 2 bases from J, the gap between germline ends came to 17 bases. For the CDR3, the DNA is TGCAGCGGGAATACAGGGCAGGGGAACTATGGCTACACCTTC. Its translation is CSGNTGQGNYGYTF.

This clone occurred a few times. This chain links TRBV2 with TRBJ1-2; no clear D. The CDR3 has 13 residues. Trimming took off 3 bases at V and 4 bases at J, with 9 bases between the two ends. In germline, CDR1 is SNHLY, CDR2 FYNNEI. The CDR3 DNA sequence: TGTGCCAGCAGTGAGAAGGGTCTCTATGGCTACACCTTC. Its translation is CASSEKGLYGYTF.

This clone was seen a few times. The J gene is TRBJ2-5, the V gene TRBV7-9; D uncertain. The length of the CDR3 is 12 residues. Trimming stripped 1 base from V and 5 bases from J, with 5 bases between. The germline V gene has CDR1 SEHNR and CDR2 FQNEAQ (reference sequence). CDR3 nucleotide sequence: TGTGCCAGCAGCTTAGACTGGGAGACCCAGTACTTC. It specifies CASSLDWETQYF.

This clone was seen a handful of times. The V and J genes are TRBV7-2 and TRBJ2-1; 7 bases agree with TRBD2. There are 13 residues in the CDR3. From germline, CDR1 is SGHTA and CDR2 FQGNSA. The V segment lost 7 bases and the J segment 9 bases; nucleotides outside the gene matches: 9. The CDR3 DNA reads as TGTGCCAGCACCATGGGGACGGGGGGTGAGCAGTTCTTC. Amino acids: CASTMGTGGEQFF.

The rearrangement joins TRBV19 to TRBJ1-1; possibly TRBD1 for D (5 bases). This CDR3 is 15 amino acids long. The ends were cut back, 2 bases at V and 0 bases at J, with 10 bases in the middle. Germline V lookup: CDR1 LNHDA, CDR2 SQIVND (reference sequence). The CDR3 spells CASSILTGMNTEAFF. As DNA, the CDR3 is TGTGCCAGTAGTATATTAACAGGAATGAACACTGAAGCTTTCTTT.

J is TRBJ2-3 and V is TRBV2, with D uncertain. Trimming stripped 3 bases from V and 11 bases from J, with 12 bases between. The CDR3 runs to 12 residues. Germline CDR1 and CDR2: SNHLY and FYNNEI. CDR3 nucleotide sequence: TGTGCCAGCAGTGACGGGCTATCCGTGCAGTATTTT. This encodes CASSDGLSVQYF.

The chain combines TRBV2 with TRBJ2-5; 9 positions match TRBD1. J gave up 6 bases and V 4 bases, and 9 bases lay outside the gene matches. Germline V gene lookup returns CDR1 SNHLY and CDR2 FYNNEI. The CDR3 is 15 amino acids. The CDR3: CASSGREDRGQTQYF. CDR3 sequence (DNA): TGTGCCAGCAGTGGTCGTGAGGACAGGGGACAGACCCAGTACTTC.

This chain links TRBV14 with TRBJ2-7; D call uncertain. Per germline, CDR1 SGHDN and CDR2 FVKESK. The CDR3 extends over 14 amino acids. The ends were cut back, 3 bases at V and 3 bases at J, with 12 bases in the middle. The CDR3 bases are TGTGCCAGCAGCCAGCACGGTACCAACTACGAGCAGTACTTC. The encoded protein is CASSQHGTNYEQYF. The full variable domain, in which reference TRBV14 and TRBJ2-7 provide the parts outside the CDR3, is EAGVTQFPSHSVIEKGQTVTLRCDPISGHDNLYWYRRVMGKEIKFLLHFVKESKQDESGMPNNRFLAERTGGTYSTLKVQPAELEDSGVYFCASSQHGTNYEQYFGPGTRLTVT.

The chain carries TRBV5-4 and TRBJ2-5, with 8 bases aligning to TRBD1. The CDR3 length is 14 residues. After removal of 4 bases from V and 5 bases from J, the junction contained 7 bases not matched to a gene. Germline assignment: CDR1 SGHNT and CDR2 YYREEE (reference sequence). CDR3 sequence (DNA): TGTGCCAGCAGCCCTCAGGGGGCGCGGGAGACCCAGTACTTC. Translated: CASSPQGARETQYF.

The chain combines TRBV4-1 with TRBJ2-3; weak D call: TRBD1 (8 bases). V lost 10 bases to trimming and J lost 0 bases, with 26 bases between them. Germline CDR1 is MGHRA and CDR2 is YSYEKL. The CDR3 spans 18 residues. The DNA for the CDR3 is TGCGCCACCAGACGAAACAGGGGGGGCGGGTTTAGCACAGATACGCAGTATTTT. Translating gives CATRRNRGGGFSTDTQYF.

J is TRBJ2-1 and V is TRBV5-1; 8 bases map to TRBD2. Germline CDR1 SGHRS, CDR2 YFSETQ. V lost 4 bases to trimming and J lost 1 base; unmatched junction nucleotides: 4. This CDR3 region has 15 residues. The CDR3 coding sequence is TGCGCCAGCAGCCAACTAGCGGATTCCTACAATGAGCAGTTCTTC. This codes for CASSQLADSYNEQFF.

This clone was counted between two and nine times. The chain carries TRBV18 and TRBJ1-4; TRBD1 matches at 8 bases. This CDR3 is built from 13 residues. The germline V gene has CDR1 KGHSH and CDR2 LQKENI. V lost 3 bases, J lost 8 bases, and 2 bases stayed unmatched. CDR3 sequence reads: CASSPGQEEKLFF. The CDR3 DNA reads as TGTGCCAGCTCACCGGGACAGGAAGAAAAACTGTTTTTT.

This chain connects TRBV6-1 to TRBJ1-5; D ambiguous. Deletions cut 1 base from V and 2 bases from J, with 9 bases between. CDR3 length: 15 amino acids. Germline values: CDR1 MNHNS, CDR2 SASEGT. The chain's CDR3 is CASSEGGLGNQPQHF. The CDR3 DNA is TGTGCCAGCAGTGAAGGGGGATTAGGCAATCAGCCCCAGCATTTT.

The V call is TRBV5-4, the J call TRBJ1-5, with D possibly matching TRBD1 (5 bases). Per germline, CDR1 SGHNT and CDR2 YYREEE (reference sequence). CDR3 length: 15 amino acids. Trimming shortened V by 5 bases and J by 6 bases, and 18 bases separated the two germline ends. CDR3 nucleotides: TGTGCCAGCAGTCGCGACGGGGGGATTGGTCAGCCCCAGCATTTT. Translation gives CASSRDGGIGQPQHF. Supplemented by reference TRBV5-4 and TRBJ1-5, the full variable domain reads ETGVTQSPTHLIKTRGQQVTLRCSSQSGHNTVSWYQQALGQGPQFIFQYYREEENGRGNFPPRFSGLQFPNYSSELNVNALELDDSALYLCASSRDGGIGQPQHFGDGTRLSIL.

This clone was picked up a small number of times. The rearrangement links TRBV6-5 to TRBJ1-4, with 9 nucleotides matching TRBD1. V trimming: 7 bases; J trimming: 5 bases; junction bases outside the gene matches: 2. Germline V lookup: CDR1 MNHEY, CDR2 SVGAGI. This CDR3 has 13 residues. The DNA for the CDR3 is TGTGCCAGCACGGGACAGGGAAATGAAAAACTGTTTTTT. Translation gives CASTGQGNEKLFF.

The chain carries TRBV6-5 and TRBJ2-5; 9 bases match TRBD1. The CDR3 extends over 15 amino acids. After removal of 2 bases from V and 4 bases from J, the junction contained 5 bases not matched to a gene. Germline values: CDR1 MNHEY, CDR2 SVGAGI. The CDR3, as DNA: TGTGCCAGCAGTTACCCGGGACAGGGTAGAGAGACCCAGTACTTC. Encoded protein: CASSYPGQGRETQYF.

The chain carries TRBV7-2 and TRBJ2-1; TRBD1 aligns across 11 bases. V was clipped by 7 bases and J by 9 bases; unmatched bases: 8. CDR3 length: 14 amino acids. CDR1 and CDR2 (germline): SGHTA, FQGNSA. In DNA, the CDR3 is TGTGCCAGCACCATGGACAGGGGGCAAGGTGAGCAGTTCTTC. Translating it yields CASTMDRGQGEQFF.

The chain employs TRBV11-1 and TRBJ1-2; TRBD1 matches 9 bases. The CDR3 loop spans 14 amino acids. The germline V gene has CDR1 SGHAT and CDR2 FQDESV (reference sequence). The junction had 7 bases not matched to a gene; V was cut back by 5 bases and J by 6 bases. CDR3 DNA sequence: TGTGCCAGCAGCAACCAACAGGGGGCAGATGGCTACACCTTC. This codes for CASSNQQGADGYTF.

This chain uses TRBV27 with TRBJ2-5; TRBD1 agrees at 10 bases. The germline V gene has CDR1 MNHEY and CDR2 SMNVEV (reference sequence). J was trimmed by 3 bases and V by 4 bases; bases with no gene match: 8. This CDR3 contains 16 residues. CDR3 DNA: TGTGCCAGCAGTTCTATCCCCGGGACAGGGGAAGAGACCCAGTACTTC. Its translation is CASSSIPGTGEETQYF.

The V and J genes are TRBV6-5 and TRBJ2-7; 7 nucleotides agree with TRBD2. CDR1 and CDR2 from the germline V gene are MNHEY and SVGAGI. Trimming at V came to 5 bases and at J to 2 bases, leaving 9 bases not matched to a gene. The CDR3 has 15 amino acids. The CDR3 protein is CASSRGTIWAYEQYF. The CDR3 DNA reads as TGTGCCAGCAGTCGCGGGACTATTTGGGCCTACGAGCAGTACTTC.

This clone was seen a handful of times. CDR3 amino acids: CASTHVADRYNNEQFF. CDR3 nucleotide sequence: TGTGCCAGCACTCATGTAGCTGACCGGTATAACAATGAGCAGTTCTTC. V is TRBV7-6 and J is TRBJ2-1; the D is unclear. Trimming left V 7 bases short and J 5 bases short, with 21 bases between. The CDR3 is 16 amino acids. Germline CDR1 is SGHVS and CDR2 is FNYEAQ.

This clone came up a few times. The rearrangement uses TRBV29-1 and TRBJ1-1, with 7 bases matching TRBD1. The CDR3 is made up of 12 amino acids. J was trimmed by 7 bases and V by 4 bases; bases with no gene match: 6. Germline CDR1 SQVTM, CDR2 ANQGSEA. This CDR3 is CSVGETGREAFF. In nucleotides, the CDR3 is TGCAGCGTTGGGGAGACAGGGCGTGAAGCTTTCTTT.

The CDR3 sequence: CASSLDSGGTPYEQYF. In DNA form, the CDR3 reads TGTGCCAGCAGCTTGGATTCGGGGGGCACCCCCTACGAGCAGTACTTC. The chain combines TRBV7-2 with TRBJ2-7, with D possibly matching TRBD2 (7 bases). Trimming took off 3 bases at V and 2 bases at J, with 17 bases between the two ends. In germline, CDR1 is SGHTA, CDR2 FQGNSA. The CDR3 has 16 amino acids. Combining the CDR3 with reference TRBV7-2 and TRBJ2-7 gives the whole variable domain GAGVSQSPSNKVTEKGKDVELRCDPISGHTALYWYRQSLGQGLEFLIYFQGNSAPDKSGLPSDRFSAERTGGSVSTLTIQRTQQEDSAVYLCASSLDSGGTPYEQYFGPGTRLTVT.

V gene TRBV18 combines with J gene TRBJ2-5; D uncertain. Germline CDR1 and CDR2: KGHSH and LQKENI. Between the trimmed V and J ends, which lost 4 bases and 5 bases, there was a span of 14 bases. The CDR3 spans 14 residues. The CDR3 loop reads CASSRSRNGETQYF. As DNA, the CDR3 is TGTGCCAGCTCACGTTCCCGGAACGGGGAGACCCAGTACTTC.